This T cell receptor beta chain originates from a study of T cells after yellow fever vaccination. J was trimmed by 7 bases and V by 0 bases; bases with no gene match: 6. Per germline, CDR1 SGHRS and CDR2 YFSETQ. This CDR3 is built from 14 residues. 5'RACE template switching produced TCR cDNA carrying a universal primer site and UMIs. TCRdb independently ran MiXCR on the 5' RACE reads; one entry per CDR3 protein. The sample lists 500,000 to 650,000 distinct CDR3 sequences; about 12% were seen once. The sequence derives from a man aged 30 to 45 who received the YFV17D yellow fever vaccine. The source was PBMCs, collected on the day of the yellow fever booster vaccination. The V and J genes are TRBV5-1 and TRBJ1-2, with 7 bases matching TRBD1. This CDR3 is CASSLVGGGSGYTF. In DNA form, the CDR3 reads TGCGCCAGCAGCTTGGTCGGAGGGGGCTCTGGCTACACCTTC.